What follows are 2 T cell receptor beta chains derived from one specimen sequenced in a study of T cells in Graves' hyperthyroidism and ophthalmopathy. Amplified TCR beta CDR3 regions derived from RNA transcripts. HTBI primers were used for first-round RT-PCR of the TCR CDR3. TCRdb re-derived calls from the multiplex PCR reads in MiXCR, one entry per CDR3 protein. The data show under 350,000 distinct CDR3 sequences, 15% to 20% seen once. Sequencing was performed on blood. The receptors come from a woman between 50 and 59 years old with Graves' hyperthyroidism.

Of note for this clonotype: A much larger clone sits a single nucleotide away, making a read error possible. V and J are TRBV11-3 and TRBJ1-1; perhaps TRBD1 as D (5 bases). V shed 1 base and J shed 4 bases, with 10 bases lying between them. CDR3 length: 14 amino acids. Germline V gene sequence: CDR1 SGHNT, CDR2 YENEEA. CDR3 coding DNA: TGTGCCAGCAGCTTAGGGGGCTTGAGCACTGAAGCTTTCTTT. It codes for CASSLGGLSTEAFF.

This clonotype was counted at least ten times. The CDR3 protein is CASSFGASNTGELFF. The CDR3 nucleotides read TGTGCCAGCAGCTTTGGGGCCTCGAACACCGGGGAGCTGTTTTTT. The chain employs TRBV7-8 and TRBJ2-2; D might be TRBD1 (5 bases). V was pared by 3 bases and J by 0 bases, with 8 bases between. CDR1 SGHVS and CDR2 FQNEAQ come from the germline V gene. The CDR3 is made up of 15 amino acids.